Below, 18 T cell receptor beta chains from the same sample are listed, as sequenced in a study of blood T cell repertoires in COVID-19. Sequencing was performed with immunoSEQ multiplex PCR; in TCRdb, only in-frame clones are kept and a portion is missing. The sample comprises under 200,000 clones, 84% of which are singletons, and roughly 7.5% rests with the top ten. Sequenced sample: peripheral blood. The source is a man aged 40-49 years who had recovered from COVID-19.

The table lists this clone with a count of one. The rearrangement joins TRBV5-1 to TRBJ1-1; D is unresolved. V was cut by 4 bases and J by 0 bases, with 10 bases left in between. The CDR3 consists of 14 residues. CDR1 SGHRS and CDR2 YFSETQ come from the germline V gene. The CDR3 DNA is TGCGCCAGCAGCCTTCTATCCGTGAACACTGAAGCTTTCTTT. Translating gives CASSLLSVNTEAFF.

This clone was seen just once. The chain is built from TRBV7-8 and TRBJ2-5, with 9 bases that match TRBD2. This CDR3 is 14 amino acids long. Germline V lookup: CDR1 SGHVS, CDR2 FQNEAQ. The trim removed 6 bases at V and 4 bases at J, leaving 6 bases unmatched. The CDR3 DNA sequence: TGTGCCAGCAGATTTTCAGCGGGGGGAGAGACCCAGTACTTC. Translation: CASRFSAGGETQYF.

This rearrangement joins TRBV2 to TRBJ1-3; 7 bases map to TRBD1. This CDR3 spans 14 amino acids. V lost 5 bases and J lost 7; bases outside the gene matches: 8. The germline V gene has CDR1 SNHLY and CDR2 FYNNEI. The CDR3 sequence is CASSSPGTANTIYF. In DNA form, the CDR3 reads TGTGCCAGCAGTAGCCCCGGGACAGCGAACACCATATATTTT.

The genes are TRBV2 and TRBJ2-7, with 7 bases fitting TRBD1. V was clipped by 5 bases and J by 5 bases; unmatched bases: 3. This CDR3 is built from 12 residues. The germline gives CDR1 SNHLY, CDR2 FYNNEI. The CDR3 region has the DNA TGTGCCAGCAGTTACAGGGGCCACGAGCAGTACTTC. It yields the protein CASSYRGHEQYF.

The rearrangement links TRBV9 to TRBJ1-6, with D perhaps matching TRBD1 (5 bases). The V end lost 4 bases, the J end lost 10 bases, and 15 bases lay between the germline ends. The CDR3 consists of 14 residues. Germline CDR1 and CDR2: SGDLS and YYNGEE. The CDR3 reads CASSSGGGSSPLHF. The CDR3 nucleotides read TGTGCCAGCAGCTCGGGGGGGGGTAGCTCACCCCTCCACTTT.

The rearrangement uses TRBV5-5 and TRBJ2-2; D perhaps matches TRBD1 (6 bases). The CDR3 has 15 amino acids. From germline, CDR1 is SGHKS and CDR2 YYEKEE (reference sequence). Trimming stripped 4 bases from V and 5 bases from J, with 15 bases between. The CDR3 bases are TGTGCCAGCAGCCCCGCCGCACAGGGAACCGGGGAGCTGTTTTTT. Protein: CASSPAAQGTGELFF.

This chain joins TRBV18 and TRBJ2-2; D perhaps matches TRBD1 (6 bases). Germline V lookup: CDR1 KGHSH, CDR2 LQKENI. This CDR3 has 15 amino acids. Trimming removed 3 bases at V and 2 bases at J, with 10 bases between. CDR3 sequence (DNA): TGTGCCAGCTCACCGGCAGGGGCAAACACCGGGGAGCTGTTTTTT. This sequence encodes CASSPAGANTGELFF. The variable domain in full, completed from reference TRBV18 and TRBJ2-2, reads NAGVMQNPRHLVRRRGQEARLRCSPMKGHSHVYWYRQLPEEGLKFMVYLQKENIIDESGMPKERFSAEFPKEGPSILRIQQVVRGDSAAYFCASSPAGANTGELFFGEGSRLTVL.

The chain joins TRBV30 to TRBJ1-5; perhaps TRBD1 as D (5 bases). Germline V gives CDR1 GTSNPN, CDR2 SVGIG (reference sequence). Trimming cost V 3 bases and J 6 bases, with 18 bases left between them. This CDR3 has 15 residues. CDR3 loop: CAWRSGQGLSQPQHF. CDR3 coding DNA: TGTGCCTGGAGGTCCGGTCAGGGACTTAGTCAGCCCCAGCATTTT.

This clone was seen once. This rearrangement joins TRBV27 to TRBJ2-7, with TRBD1 as a possible D gene (6 bases). This CDR3 has 14 residues. Germline CDR1 MNHEY, CDR2 SMNVEV (reference sequence). V lost 5 bases and J 6 bases, leaving 17 bases between the germline ends. The CDR3 DNA reads as TGTGCCAGCAGTCCGACAGGCCTCATACTCGAGCAGTACTTC. The encoded protein is CASSPTGLILEQYF.

CDR3 DNA sequence: TGCGCCAGCAACCCGAGTCCAGGGCTCCAGGAAAAACTGTTTTTT. Amino acid sequence: CASNPSPGLQEKLFF. V is TRBV5-1 and J is TRBJ1-4; the D gene is possibly TRBD1 (5 bases). With 6 bases removed from V and 8 bases from J, the gap between germline ends came to 20 bases. The CDR3 covers 15 residues. CDR1 and CDR2 (germline): SGHRS, YFSETQ.

The chain couples TRBV5-4 to TRBJ2-3, with 13 bases lining up with TRBD2. The germline gives CDR1 SGHNT, CDR2 YYREEE (reference sequence). With 4 bases clipped from V and 3 bases from J, the junction kept 11 bases outside the gene matches. The CDR3 has 18 residues. The CDR3, as DNA: TGTGCCAGCAGCGAACTAGCGGGGGGGCCTAAGAGAACAGATACGCAGTATTTT. Translation: CASSELAGGPKRTDTQYF. The full variable domain, completed using reference TRBV5-4 and TRBJ2-3, is ETGVTQSPTHLIKTRGQQVTLRCSSQSGHNTVSWYQQALGQGPQFIFQYYREEENGRGNFPPRFSGLQFPNYSSELNVNALELDDSALYLCASSELAGGPKRTDTQYFGPGTRLTVL.

The V call is TRBV2, the J call TRBJ2-3; TRBD1 matches 10 bases. V lost 8 bases to trimming and J lost 4 bases; unmatched junction nucleotides: 6. This CDR3 comprises 14 residues. From germline, CDR1 is SNHLY and CDR2 FYNNEI. CDR3 sequence: CASGGQGLADTQYF. The CDR3 DNA is TGTGCCAGCGGGGGACAGGGGCTCGCAGATACGCAGTATTTT.

This chain links TRBV7-2 with TRBJ2-3; 10 nucleotides align to TRBD1. The CDR3 is 16 amino acids. V lost 5 bases and J lost 6; bases outside the gene matches: 11. Per the germline V gene, CDR1 is SGHTA and CDR2 is FQGNSA. The CDR3 loop is CASSPKWGQGLDTQYF. The CDR3 DNA reads TGTGCCAGCAGCCCGAAATGGGGACAGGGGTTGGATACGCAGTATTTT.

V gene TRBV28 combines with J gene TRBJ1-5; 11 bases line up with TRBD1. The CDR3 extends over 16 amino acids. The J segment lost 5 bases and the V segment lost 5 bases, leaving 8 bases of the junction unmatched. In germline, CDR1 is MDHEN, CDR2 SYDVKM. CDR3 amino acids: CASSNGDRGFDQPQHF. As DNA, the CDR3 is TGTGCCAGCAGTAACGGGGACAGGGGGTTTGATCAGCCCCAGCATTTT.

This chain uses TRBV30 with TRBJ2-5, with D perhaps TRBD2 (5 bases). Germline values: CDR1 GTSNPN, CDR2 SVGIG (reference sequence). The germline V and J ends were trimmed by 3 bases and 2 bases, with 13 bases remaining between them. The CDR3 has 14 amino acids. DNA of the CDR3: TGTGCCTGGAGGGGAGAGGGAGTACAAGAGACCCAGTACTTC. It encodes CAWRGEGVQETQYF.

This clone was seen only a few times. The rearrangement joins TRBV7-9 to TRBJ2-4, with a tentative D call TRBD1 (5 bases). Trimming removed 3 bases from V and 1 base from J, with 7 bases in between. The germline CDR1 and CDR2 sequences are SEHNR and FQNEAQ (reference sequence). The CDR3 has 14 residues. The CDR3: CASSFSGAKNIQYF. CDR3 in DNA: TGTGCCAGCAGCTTTTCAGGGGCCAAAAACATTCAGTACTTC.

The chain employs TRBV7-2 and TRBJ2-1, with D possibly TRBD1 on 5 matching bases. V was cut by 3 bases and J by 8 bases, with 14 bases left in between. CDR3 length: 14 residues. Germline assignment: CDR1 SGHTA and CDR2 FQGNSA. The CDR3 protein is CASSFPSPGYEQFF. In DNA, the CDR3 is TGTGCCAGCAGCTTCCCCTCGCCAGGGTATGAGCAGTTCTTC. The whole variable domain, filled in from reference TRBV7-2 and TRBJ2-1, reads GAGVSQSPSNKVTEKGKDVELRCDPISGHTALYWYRQSLGQGLEFLIYFQGNSAPDKSGLPSDRFSAERTGGSVSTLTIQRTQQEDSAVYLCASSFPSPGYEQFFGPGTRLTVL.

This chain uses TRBV10-3 with TRBJ2-2; TRBD1 is a possible D gene (5 bases). Trimming cost V 2 bases and J 6 bases, with 13 bases left between them. The CDR3 totals 15 residues. Germline CDR1 is ENHRY and CDR2 is SYGVKD. The CDR3 here is CAISEEQGRSGELFF. The CDR3 bases are TGTGCCATCAGTGAGGAGCAGGGCAGATCCGGGGAGCTGTTTTTT.